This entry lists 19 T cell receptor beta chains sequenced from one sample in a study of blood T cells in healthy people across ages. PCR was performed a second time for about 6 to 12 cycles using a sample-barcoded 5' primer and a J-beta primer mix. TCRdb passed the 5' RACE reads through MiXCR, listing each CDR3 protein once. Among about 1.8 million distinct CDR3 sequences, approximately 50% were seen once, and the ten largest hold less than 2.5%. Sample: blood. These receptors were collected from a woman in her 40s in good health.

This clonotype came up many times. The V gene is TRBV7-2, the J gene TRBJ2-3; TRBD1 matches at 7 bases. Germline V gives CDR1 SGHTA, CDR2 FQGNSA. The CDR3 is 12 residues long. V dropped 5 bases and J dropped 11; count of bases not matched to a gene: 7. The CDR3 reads CASSLRQGGQYF. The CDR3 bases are TGTGCCAGCAGCCTCCGACAGGGTGGGCAGTATTTT.

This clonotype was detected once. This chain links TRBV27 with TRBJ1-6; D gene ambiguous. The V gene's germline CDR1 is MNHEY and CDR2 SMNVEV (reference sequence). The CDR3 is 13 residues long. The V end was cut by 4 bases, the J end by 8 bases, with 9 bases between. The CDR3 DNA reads TGTGCCAGCAGTTGGGCCATGGATTCACCCCTCCACTTT. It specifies CASSWAMDSPLHF.

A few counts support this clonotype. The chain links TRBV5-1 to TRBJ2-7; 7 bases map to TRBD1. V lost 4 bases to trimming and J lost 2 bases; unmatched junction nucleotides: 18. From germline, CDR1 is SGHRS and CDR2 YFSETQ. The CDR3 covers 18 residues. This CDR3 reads CASSLPGLIGTAPYEQYF. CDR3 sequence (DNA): TGCGCCAGCAGCCTCCCCGGGCTCATTGGGACAGCACCCTACGAGCAGTACTTC.

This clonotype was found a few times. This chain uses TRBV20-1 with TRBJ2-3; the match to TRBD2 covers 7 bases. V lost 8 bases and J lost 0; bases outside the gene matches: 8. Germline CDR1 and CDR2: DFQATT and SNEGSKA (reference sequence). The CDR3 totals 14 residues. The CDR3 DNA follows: TGCAGTACTGAGAGCGGGGCTAGCACAGATACGCAGTATTTT. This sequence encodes CSTESGASTDTQYF.

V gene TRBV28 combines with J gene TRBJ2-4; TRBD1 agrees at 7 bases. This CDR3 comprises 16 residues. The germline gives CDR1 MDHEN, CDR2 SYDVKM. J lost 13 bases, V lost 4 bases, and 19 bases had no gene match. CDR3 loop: CASSSPSGTAYNEQYF. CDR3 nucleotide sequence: TGTGCCAGCAGTTCCCCATCCGGGACAGCTTACAATGAGCAGTACTTC.

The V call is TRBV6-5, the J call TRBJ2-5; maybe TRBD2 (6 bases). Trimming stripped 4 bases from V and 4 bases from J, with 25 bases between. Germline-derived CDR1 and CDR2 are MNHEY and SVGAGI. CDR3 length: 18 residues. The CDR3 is CASSSALPIIAGGETQYF. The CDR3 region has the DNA TGTGCCAGCAGTTCTGCCCTCCCCATAATCGCCGGGGGAGAGACCCAGTACTTC.

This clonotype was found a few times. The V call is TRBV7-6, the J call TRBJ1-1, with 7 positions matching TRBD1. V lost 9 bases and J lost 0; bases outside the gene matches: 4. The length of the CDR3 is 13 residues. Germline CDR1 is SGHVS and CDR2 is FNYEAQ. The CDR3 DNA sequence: TGTGCCAGTGGGACAGACCTGAACACTGAAGCTTTCTTT. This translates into CASGTDLNTEAFF.

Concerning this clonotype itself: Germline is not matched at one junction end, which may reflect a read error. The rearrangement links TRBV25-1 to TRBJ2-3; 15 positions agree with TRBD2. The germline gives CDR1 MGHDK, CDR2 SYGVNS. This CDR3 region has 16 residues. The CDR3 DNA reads TGTGCCAGCAGCCGGACTAGCGGGGGGGCCGTAGATACGCGGTATTTT. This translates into CASSRTSGGAVDTRYF.

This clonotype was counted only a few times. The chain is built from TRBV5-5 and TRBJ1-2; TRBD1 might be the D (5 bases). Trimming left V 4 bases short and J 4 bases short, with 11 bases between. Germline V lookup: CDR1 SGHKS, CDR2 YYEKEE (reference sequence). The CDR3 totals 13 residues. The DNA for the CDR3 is TGTGCCAGCAGCCCGGAAGGGGTCTATGGCTACACCTTC. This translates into CASSPEGVYGYTF.

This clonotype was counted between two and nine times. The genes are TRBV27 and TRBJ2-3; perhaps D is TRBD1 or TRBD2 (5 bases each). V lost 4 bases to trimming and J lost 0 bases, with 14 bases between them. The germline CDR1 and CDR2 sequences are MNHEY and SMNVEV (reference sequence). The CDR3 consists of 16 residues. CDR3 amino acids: CASSSPGRVSTDTQYF. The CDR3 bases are TGTGCCAGCAGTTCCCCGGGGCGAGTTAGCACAGATACGCAGTATTTT.

CDR3 in DNA: TGTGCCAGCAGTTTATTTGGCAACAAGTACGAGCAGTACTTC. It specifies CASSLFGNKYEQYF. The V call is TRBV28, the J call TRBJ2-7, with D uncertain. The CDR3 consists of 14 residues. The V end lost 1 base, the J end lost 4 bases, and 11 bases lay between the germline ends. Germline V gene data show CDR1 as MDHEN and CDR2 as SYDVKM.

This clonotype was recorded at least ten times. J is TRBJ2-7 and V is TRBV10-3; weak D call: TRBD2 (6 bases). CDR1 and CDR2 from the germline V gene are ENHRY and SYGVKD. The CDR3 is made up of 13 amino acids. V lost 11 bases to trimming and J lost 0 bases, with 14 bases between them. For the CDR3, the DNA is TGTGCCTCGGGGCGGGGTACCTCCTACGAGCAGTACTTC. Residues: CASGRGTSYEQYF.

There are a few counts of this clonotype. CDR3 sequence reads: CAISPSGATYEQYF. CDR3 bases: TGTGCCATCAGCCCTTCCGGGGCCACCTACGAGCAGTACTTC. The chain joins TRBV10-3 to TRBJ2-7; D tentatively fits TRBD1 or TRBD2 (5 bases each). The germline V gene has CDR1 ENHRY and CDR2 SYGVKD. The CDR3 has 14 amino acids. Trimming took off 6 bases at V and 2 bases at J, with 14 bases between the two ends.

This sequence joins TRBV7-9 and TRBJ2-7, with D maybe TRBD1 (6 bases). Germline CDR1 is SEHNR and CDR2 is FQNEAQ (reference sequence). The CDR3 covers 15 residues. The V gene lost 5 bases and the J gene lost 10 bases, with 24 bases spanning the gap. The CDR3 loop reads CASSTPGTIQESQYF. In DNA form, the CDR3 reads TGTGCCAGCAGCACCCCCGGGACAATCCAAGAGAGTCAGTACTTC.

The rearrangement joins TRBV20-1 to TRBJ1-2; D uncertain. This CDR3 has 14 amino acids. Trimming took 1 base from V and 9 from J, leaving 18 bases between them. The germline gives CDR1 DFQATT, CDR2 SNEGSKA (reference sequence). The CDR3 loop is CSARGRLSSISYTF. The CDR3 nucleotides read TGCAGTGCTAGAGGGCGGCTGTCCTCAATAAGCTACACCTTC.

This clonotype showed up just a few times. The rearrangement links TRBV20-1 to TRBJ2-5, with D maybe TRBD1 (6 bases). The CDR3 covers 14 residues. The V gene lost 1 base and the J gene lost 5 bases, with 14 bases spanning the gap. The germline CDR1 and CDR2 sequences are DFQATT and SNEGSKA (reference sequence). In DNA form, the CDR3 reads TGCAGTGCTAGAGTGGCAGGGGTCGGGGAGACCCAGTACTTC. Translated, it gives CSARVAGVGETQYF.

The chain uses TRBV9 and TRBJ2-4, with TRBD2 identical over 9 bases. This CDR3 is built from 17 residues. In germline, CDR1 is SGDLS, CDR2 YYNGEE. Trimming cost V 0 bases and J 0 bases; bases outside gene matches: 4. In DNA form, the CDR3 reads TGTGCCAGCAGCGTAGGACTAGCGGTACCAGCCAAAAACATTCAGTACTTC. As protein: CASSVGLAVPAKNIQYF.

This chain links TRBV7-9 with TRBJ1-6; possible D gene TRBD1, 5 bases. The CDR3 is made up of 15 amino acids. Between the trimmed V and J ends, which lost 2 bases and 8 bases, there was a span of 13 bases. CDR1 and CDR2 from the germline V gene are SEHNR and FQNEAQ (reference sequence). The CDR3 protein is CASSLRGGLYSPLHF. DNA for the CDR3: TGTGCCAGCAGCTTACGGGGGGGATTATATTCACCCCTCCACTTT.

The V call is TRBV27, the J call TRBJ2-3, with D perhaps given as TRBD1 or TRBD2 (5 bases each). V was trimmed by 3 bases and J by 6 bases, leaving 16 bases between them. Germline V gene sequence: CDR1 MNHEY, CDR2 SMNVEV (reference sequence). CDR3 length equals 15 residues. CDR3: CASSFYGGEADTQYF. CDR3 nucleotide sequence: TGTGCCAGCAGTTTCTATGGGGGTGAGGCTGATACGCAGTATTTT.